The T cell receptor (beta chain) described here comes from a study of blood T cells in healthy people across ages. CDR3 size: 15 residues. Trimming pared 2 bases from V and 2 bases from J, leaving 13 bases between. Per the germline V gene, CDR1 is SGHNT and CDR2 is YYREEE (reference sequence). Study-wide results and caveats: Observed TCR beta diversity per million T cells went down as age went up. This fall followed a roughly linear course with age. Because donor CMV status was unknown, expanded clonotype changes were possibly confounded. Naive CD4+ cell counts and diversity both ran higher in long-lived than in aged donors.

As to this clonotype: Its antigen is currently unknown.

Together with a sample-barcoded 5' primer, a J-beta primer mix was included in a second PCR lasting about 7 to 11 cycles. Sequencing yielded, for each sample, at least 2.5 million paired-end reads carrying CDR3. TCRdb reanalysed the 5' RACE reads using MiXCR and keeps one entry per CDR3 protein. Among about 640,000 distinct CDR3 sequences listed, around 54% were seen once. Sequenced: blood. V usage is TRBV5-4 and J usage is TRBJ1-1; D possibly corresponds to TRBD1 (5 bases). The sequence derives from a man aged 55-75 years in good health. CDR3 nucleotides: TGTGCCAGCAGCTTCTTAGGCAGGGTCAACACTGAAGCTTTCTTT. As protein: CASSFLGRVNTEAFF.